The sequence of this T cell receptor beta chain was determined in a study of T cell changes during pregnancy in multiple sclerosis. Only in-frame clones appear in the TCRdb table, and some are missing; sequencing was by immunoSEQ multiplex PCR. Here the sample spans 55,000 to 80,000 clones, around 94% being singletons. This CDR3 contains 16 residues. The trim removed 5 bases at V and 6 bases at J, leaving 9 bases unmatched. In germline, CDR1 is SGHTA, CDR2 FQGTGA. The chain couples TRBV7-3 to TRBJ2-2, with 10 bases matching TRBD2. This clonotype was obtained from a female donor with multiple sclerosis, enrolled in a pregnancy study. The sequencing used peripheral blood, collected in the third trimester of pregnancy. CDR3 residues: CASSPSPAGGPGELFF. The CDR3 bases are TGTGCCAGCAGCCCATCCCCAGCGGGGGGGCCCGGGGAGCTGTTTTTT.